The 27 T cell receptor beta chains below come from one sample, sequenced in a study of cytomegalovirus exposure and HLA in healthy donors. The PCR employed 60 Vbeta primers together with 13 Jbeta primers. Using immunoSEQ multiplex PCR, the repertoire was profiled, and TCRdb retains in-frame clones only, with some absent. The table lists about 25,000 clones, 70% of them singletons. Sequencing was carried out using PBMCs. These TCRs come from a woman in her forties or fifties in good health and CMV-seronegative.

The chain carries TRBV29-1 and TRBJ1-2; a possible D gene is TRBD1 (6 bases). The CDR3 runs to 16 residues. Per germline, CDR1 SQVTM and CDR2 ANQGSEA. V was trimmed by 0 bases and J by 4 bases, leaving 18 bases between them. The CDR3 spells CSVEDVGGQSRYGYTF. DNA of the CDR3: TGCAGCGTTGAAGATGTGGGGGGGCAGTCTCGCTATGGCTACACCTTC. The entire variable domain, with the rest obtained from reference TRBV29-1 and TRBJ1-2, is as follows: SAVISQKPSRDICQRGTSLTIQCQVDSQVTMMFWYRQQPGQSLTLIATANQGSEATYESGFVIDKFPISRPNLTFSTLTVSNMSPEDSSIYLCSVEDVGGQSRYGYTFGSGTRLTVV.

In its sample, this clone was seen a few times. The chain is built from TRBV6-5 and TRBJ2-2; 11 bases line up with TRBD1. Per the germline V gene, CDR1 is MNHEY and CDR2 is SVGAGI. CDR3 length: 15 residues. V trimming: 4 bases; J trimming: 5 bases; junction bases outside the gene matches: 3. The CDR3 DNA sequence: TGTGCCAGCAGTTGGACAGGGGGCAAGACCGGGGAGCTGTTTTTT. It yields the protein CASSWTGGKTGELFF.

This chain joins TRBV5-1 and TRBJ2-1; 10 bases line up with TRBD2. Germline trimming cut 5 bases from V and 4 bases from J; bases unmatched to any gene: 6. The CDR3 loop spans 15 amino acids. Per the germline V gene, CDR1 is SGHRS and CDR2 is YFSETQ. CDR3 in amino acids: CASSSGLAEYNEQFF. CDR3 nucleotides: TGCGCCAGCAGTTCAGGACTAGCGGAATACAATGAGCAGTTCTTC. Drawing the rest from reference TRBV5-1 and TRBJ2-1, the complete variable domain is KAGVTQTPRYLIKTRGQQVTLSCSPISGHRSVSWYQQTPGQGLQFLFEYFSETQRNKGNFPGRFSGRQFSNSRSEMNVSTLELGDSALYLCASSSGLAEYNEQFFGPGTRLTVL.

The chain combines TRBV14 with TRBJ2-7; tentatively, D is TRBD2 (6 bases). The CDR3 extends over 13 amino acids. V dropped 1 base and J dropped 6 bases, with 10 bases sitting between them. Germline CDR1 SGHDN, CDR2 FVKESK. CDR3 protein: CASSQVLGGEQYF. DNA for the CDR3: TGTGCCAGCAGCCAAGTCCTGGGGGGCGAGCAGTACTTC.

CDR3 sequence (DNA): TGTGCCAGCAGCTGGACAGGGGATTCACCCCTCCACTTT. It specifies CASSWTGDSPLHF. V is TRBV11-2 and J is TRBJ1-6; 9 bases match TRBD1. The J segment lost 8 bases and the V segment lost 4 bases, leaving 0 bases of the junction unmatched. CDR1 and CDR2 (germline): SGHAT, FQNNGV. The CDR3 totals 13 residues. Drawing the rest from reference TRBV11-2 and TRBJ1-6, the complete variable domain is EAGVAQSPRYKIIEKRQSVAFWCNPISGHATLYWYQQILGQGPKLLIQFQNNGVVDDSQLPKDRFSAERLKGVDSTLKIQPAKLEDSAVYLCASSWTGDSPLHFGNGTRLTVT.

The chain recombines TRBV25-1 with TRBJ1-6; 9 bases agree with TRBD1. V shed 7 bases, J shed 10 bases, and the junction held 8 bases outside the gene matches. The CDR3 runs 14 residues. CDR1 is MGHDK, CDR2 SYGVNS, per germline. The CDR3 loop reads CASTAGTGISPLHF. The CDR3 region has the DNA TGTGCCAGCACCGCCGGGACAGGGATATCACCCCTCCACTTT. Full variable domain (outside the CDR3, taken from reference TRBV25-1 and TRBJ1-6): EADIYQTPRYLVIGTGKKITLECSQTMGHDKMYWYQQDPGMELHLIHYSYGVNSTEKGDLSSESTVSRIRTEHFPLTLESARPSHTSQYLCASTAGTGISPLHFGNGTRLTVT.

This clone was observed a single time. The CDR3 sequence is CASSTRTVVGYGYTF. The CDR3 DNA reads TGTGCCAGCAGTACCCGGACAGTGGTAGGCTATGGCTACACCTTC. The genes are TRBV6-1 and TRBJ1-2, with D perhaps matching TRBD1 (6 bases). The CDR3 has 15 amino acids. The germline V gene has CDR1 MNHNS and CDR2 SASEGT. The V and J ends lost 5 bases and 4 bases respectively, with 17 bases between them.

This sequence joins TRBV6-5 and TRBJ2-7; a possible D gene is TRBD1 (5 bases). V was pared by 5 bases and J by 4 bases, with 6 bases between. CDR3 length equals 11 residues. The germline V gene encodes CDR1 MNHEY and CDR2 SVGAGI. The CDR3 loop is CASSGAYEQYF. The CDR3 nucleotides read TGTGCCAGCAGTGGGGCTTACGAGCAGTACTTC.

In this sample, this clone turned up a few times. The chain links TRBV5-1 to TRBJ2-7; D possibly corresponds to TRBD2 (6 bases). Trimming removed 0 bases at V and 2 bases at J, with 9 bases between. The germline gives CDR1 SGHRS, CDR2 YFSETQ. There are 14 residues in the CDR3. The CDR3 region is CASSLGDWPYEQYF. CDR3 nucleotides: TGCGCCAGCAGCTTGGGGGACTGGCCCTACGAGCAGTACTTC. The full variable domain, in which reference TRBV5-1 and TRBJ2-7 provide the parts outside the CDR3, is KAGVTQTPRYLIKTRGQQVTLSCSPISGHRSVSWYQQTPGQGLQFLFEYFSETQRNKGNFPGRFSGRQFSNSRSEMNVSTLELGDSALYLCASSLGDWPYEQYFGPGTRLTVT.

This clone was counted a few times. The chain recombines TRBV6-5 with TRBJ1-5; 9 bases line up with TRBD1. The CDR3 spans 15 residues. V shed 8 bases, J shed 6 bases, and the junction held 11 bases outside the gene matches. Germline V gives CDR1 MNHEY, CDR2 SVGAGI. Here the CDR3 DNA reads TGTGCCAGCGGGGACAGGGCCAACTCGGGTCAGCCCCAGCATTTT. This codes for CASGDRANSGQPQHF.

This chain joins TRBV25-1 and TRBJ1-1; D is unclear. CDR3 length equals 13 residues. Germline V gene sequence: CDR1 MGHDK, CDR2 SYGVNS. Trimming left V 10 bases short and J 3 bases short, with 15 bases between. CDR3 in DNA: TGTGCCACGAGACCCTACGGGGACACTGAAGCTTTCTTT. It is translated as CATRPYGDTEAFF.

This chain links TRBV29-1 with TRBJ2-1; D gene ambiguous. The V and J ends lost 6 bases and 7 bases respectively, with 16 bases between them. Germline-derived CDR1 and CDR2 are SQVTM and ANQGSEA. The CDR3 has 13 amino acids. CDR3 in amino acids: CSVKVGGPNEQFF. Written as DNA, the CDR3 is TGCAGCGTAAAAGTAGGTGGGCCGAATGAGCAGTTCTTC.

CDR3 residues: CASSFRVGSYNEQFF. In nucleotides, the CDR3 is TGTGCCAGCAGCTTCCGGGTAGGCTCCTACAATGAGCAGTTCTTC. The J gene is TRBJ2-1, the V gene TRBV5-6; D gene ambiguous. The CDR3 covers 15 residues. V lost 2 bases and J 0 bases, leaving 9 bases between the germline ends. The V gene's germline CDR1 is SGHDT and CDR2 YYEEEE.

Only a few counts were recorded for this clone. The J gene is TRBJ1-5, the V gene TRBV4-1, with unresolved D. The CDR3 sequence is 14 residues long. Germline CDR1 is MGHRA and CDR2 is YSYEKL. The V end was cut by 2 bases, the J end by 4 bases, with 9 bases between. CDR3 bases: TGCGCCAGCAGCCAACAGGAAGGTAATCAGCCCCAGCATTTT. It is translated as CASSQQEGNQPQHF.

The rearrangement joins TRBV6-5 to TRBJ2-1; 9 bases map to TRBD2. CDR3 length equals 15 residues. The germline V gene encodes CDR1 MNHEY and CDR2 SVGAGI. Trimming removed 4 bases from V and 3 bases from J; junction bases left unmatched: 4. DNA of the CDR3: TGTGCCAGCAGTTTAGCGGGGGAGAACTACAATGAGCAGTTCTTC. Translating it yields CASSLAGENYNEQFF.

The V gene is TRBV6-1, the J gene TRBJ1-1, with D unclear. The germline CDR1 and CDR2 sequences are MNHNS and SASEGT. The CDR3 length is 15 residues. Trimming stripped 2 bases from V and 2 bases from J, with 12 bases between. The CDR3 sequence: CASSESGLLNTEAFF. CDR3 sequence (DNA): TGTGCCAGCAGTGAAAGCGGTTTGCTAAACACTGAAGCTTTCTTT.

The chain joins TRBV7-9 to TRBJ2-3; TRBD2 matches at 7 bases. The CDR3 has 14 amino acids. V was clipped by 5 bases and J by 4 bases; unmatched bases: 6. Per the germline V gene, CDR1 is SEHNR and CDR2 is FQNEAQ (reference sequence). The CDR3 DNA is TGTGCCAGCAGCCCGCAAGCGGGGCCAGATACGCAGTATTTT. It yields the protein CASSPQAGPDTQYF.

The chain couples TRBV7-6 to TRBJ2-7; 8 bases agree with TRBD1. The CDR3 runs to 13 residues. V shed 11 bases and J 6 bases; nucleotides not matched to a gene: 12. Germline V gene lookup returns CDR1 SGHVS and CDR2 FNYEAQ. DNA for the CDR3: TGTGCCGCTGGGGGCCTTACAGGGGGCGAGCAGTACTTC. Translation gives CAAGGLTGGEQYF.

This clone occurred once. This chain uses TRBV28 with TRBJ2-2; a weak D match, TRBD1 (6 bases). The CDR3 length is 17 residues. Trimming left V 4 bases short and J 6 bases short, with 21 bases between. CDR1 and CDR2 from the germline V gene are MDHEN and SYDVKM. CDR3 in DNA: TGTGCCAGCAGTTCCTCCCGTGGTCAGGGGCTGGCCGGGGAGCTGTTTTTT. Protein sequence: CASSSSRGQGLAGELFF.

CDR3: CASSGQARYGYTF. The CDR3 region has the DNA TGTGCCAGCAGTGGACAGGCCCGCTATGGCTACACCTTC. The chain combines TRBV6-6 with TRBJ1-2; 7 positions match TRBD1. The CDR3 is made up of 13 amino acids. V dropped 5 bases and J dropped 4; count of bases not matched to a gene: 4. Germline assignment: CDR1 MNHNY and CDR2 SVGAGI (reference sequence).

This chain joins TRBV6-5 and TRBJ2-1, with TRBD2 as a possible D gene (5 bases). V was clipped by 6 bases and J by 9 bases, with 18 bases between them. The CDR3 is made up of 14 amino acids. CDR1 is MNHEY and CDR2 is SVGAGI in the germline V gene. The CDR3 DNA is TGTGCCAGCAGCCAAGGGCAGGAGGTGAGTGAGCAGTTCTTC. This translates into CASSQGQEVSEQFF.

This chain uses TRBV7-6 with TRBJ2-1, with D perhaps matching TRBD2 (6 bases). V gave up 6 bases and J gave up 12 bases, with 18 bases separating them. Germline lookup yields CDR1 SGHVS and CDR2 FNYEAQ. The CDR3 is made up of 13 amino acids. The DNA for the CDR3 is TGTGCCAGCAGTAGTACGGGACTTCCACGGCAGTTCTTC. It encodes CASSSTGLPRQFF.

Written as DNA, the CDR3 is TGTGCCAGCAGCTTAGCGGGGCTAGCGGCGAGCACAGATACGCAGTATTTT. Translation: CASSLAGLAASTDTQYF. The chain couples TRBV7-9 to TRBJ2-3; TRBD2 matches at 7 bases. Germline CDR1 SEHNR, CDR2 FQNEAQ (reference sequence). With 0 bases clipped from V and 0 bases from J, the junction kept 6 bases outside the gene matches. This CDR3 contains 17 residues.

The DNA for the CDR3 is TGTGCCAGCAGCCTAGGGACAGGTTACACCGGGGAGCTGTTTTTT. Translation: CASSLGTGYTGELFF. The chain is built from TRBV9 and TRBJ2-2; 8 positions match TRBD1. CDR1 is SGDLS, CDR2 YYNGEE, per germline. The CDR3 totals 15 residues. V was pared by 4 bases and J by 3 bases, with 5 bases of the junction left unmatched.

V is TRBV2 and J is TRBJ2-1; 10 positions agree with TRBD2. Trimming at V came to 8 bases and at J to 6 bases, leaving 7 bases not matched to a gene. CDR3 length: 14 amino acids. In germline, CDR1 is SNHLY, CDR2 FYNNEI. The CDR3 region has the DNA TGTGCCAGCCTCCTAGCGGGAGCTCCCAATGAGCAGTTCTTC. Translation: CASLLAGAPNEQFF.

This clone was counted between two and nine times. The chain employs TRBV5-4 and TRBJ2-5; 9 bases are shared with TRBD2. V shed 2 bases and J 5 bases; nucleotides not matched to a gene: 1. This CDR3 comprises 13 residues. Germline CDR1 reads SGHNT; CDR2 reads YYREEE (reference sequence). The CDR3 nucleotides read TGTGCCAGCAGCTTAGCGGGAGGCGAGACCCAGTACTTC. Protein sequence: CASSLAGGETQYF.

The table lists this clone with a few counts. CDR3 in DNA: TGTGCCAGCAGTGAATTGGCAGGGGGCTCATCACCCCTCCACTTT. Residues: CASSELAGGSSPLHF. The V call is TRBV6-1, the J call TRBJ1-6; 8 bases agree with TRBD1. J was trimmed by 10 bases and V by 2 bases; bases with no gene match: 7. The V gene's germline CDR1 is MNHNS and CDR2 SASEGT. The CDR3 loop spans 15 amino acids.